This is a list of T cell receptor beta chains from one sample in a study of preoperative IRX-2 immunotherapy in early breast cancer. TCRdb keeps only in-frame clones here, not all; method: immunoSEQ multiplex PCR. In the table there are around 30,000 clones, 75% to 80% of which are singletons. The source was lymph node tissue, collected before IRX-2 immunotherapy. The receptors were gathered from a human donor with breast cancer. Both conserved end residues are part of each CDR3. A D gene is named only where the DNA matches it firmly. Only some rows state a clone size, as once, few, many or a class for expanded clones.

>-|-|TRBJ1-5|TRBV19
TGTGCCAGTAGTATAGATCATGGAAACAATCAGCCCCAGCATTTT
CASSIDHGNNQPQHF
>-|-|TRBJ1-5|TRBV6-8
TGTGCCACCCTCGGGTGGGGCGGGGGTAATCAGCCCCAGCATTTT
CATLGWGGGNQPQHF
>TRBD1|-|TRBJ2-5|TRBV11-1
TGTGCCAGCAGCTTGTACGGAATCAGGGGGGAGACCCAGTACTTC
CASSLYGIRGETQYF
>-|-|TRBJ1-1|TRBV11-3
TGTGCCAGCAGCCCTAATTCCTACATGAACACTGAAGCTTTCTTT
CASSPNSYMNTEAFF
>-|-|TRBJ1-5|TRBV6-4
TGTGCCAGCAGTTCCCGCCAGCCCCAGCATTTT
CASSSRQPQHF
>-|-|TRBJ1-5|TRBV1
TGCGCCAGCAGCCATGGACCCGGGACAGGGGAACAGCCCCAGCATTTT
CASSHGPGTGEQPQHF
>TRBD1|-|TRBJ2-2|TRBV10-2
TGCGCCAGCAGTGAAGGGACAGGGATCACCGGGGAGCTGTTTTTT
CASSEGTGITGELFF
>-|few|TRBJ2-7|TRBV18
TGTGCCAGCTCGCCGGTCACCGGGACCGACGGTCAAGAGCAGTACTTC
CASSPVTGTDGQEQYF
>-|-|TRBJ1-5|TRBV6-8
TGTGCCAGCAGTTCGGTGGGCCAGCCCCAGCATTTT
CASSSVGQPQHF
>TRBD1|-|TRBJ1-1|TRBV12-5
TGTGCTAGTGGTTTGGCCAACCCCGGGACAGGCCTGGGGGACACTGAAGCTTTCTTT
CASGLANPGTGLGDTEAFF
>-|-|TRBJ1-6|TRBV6-8
TGTGCCATCAGTGCAGCATGGCAGGGGTCTTCACCCCTCCACTTT
CAISAAWQGSSPLHF
>-|-|TRBJ2-7|TRBV28
TGTGCCAGCAGTACTCCCGGCCGGGGTCTCTCCGAGCAGTACTTC
CASSTPGRGLSEQYF
>-|-|TRBJ1-2|TRBV6-8
TGTGCCAGCACCGCGACCCTCTATGGCTACACCTTC
CASTATLYGYTF
>TRBD1|-|TRBJ2-7|TRBV9
TGTGCCAGCAACCTAAAGGGACAGGGAACCTACGAGCAGTACTTC
CASNLKGQGTYEQYF
>TRBD1|-|TRBJ1-5|TRBV10-2
TGCGCCAGCAGTTCCTCCTGGGAGACAGGGGCGCAGCCCCAGCATTTT
CASSSSWETGAQPQHF
>-|-|TRBJ1-1|TRBV6-1
TGTGCCAGCAGTGAAGAACAGGCCCGGGGGGGGAACACTGAAGCTTTCTTT
CASSEEQARGGNTEAFF
>-|few|TRBJ1-2|TRBV6-8
TGTGCCAGCAGTGTGGCCGCTAACTATGGCTACACCTTC
CASSVAANYGYTF
>-|-|TRBJ2-2|TRBV11-3
TGTGCCAGCAGCTTAGGCCAGTACAAAACCGGGGAGCTGTTTTTT
CASSLGQYKTGELFF
>-|-|TRBJ1-3|TRBV28
TGTGCCAGCACCCGACTCGGGCTCTCTGGAAACACCATATATTTT
CASTRLGLSGNTIYF
>-|-|TRBJ1-2|TRBV18
TGTGCCAGCTCACCAGAGGGCGTGGGCTATGGCTACACCTTC
CASSPEGVGYGYTF
>-|-|TRBJ2-2|TRBV19
TGTGCCAGTAGGGGTAGGGGGTACACCGGGGAACTGTTTTTT
CASRGRGYTGELFF
>TRBD2|once|TRBJ2-6|TRBV5-1
TGCGCCAGCAGCGGGACTAGCAGCAGAAGTGCTGGGGCCAACGTCCTGACTTTC
CASSGTSSRSAGANVLTF
>TRBD1|-|TRBJ1-4|TRBV5-1
TGCGCCAGCAGCCTGACAGGGGGCCTTAATGAAAAACTGTTTTTT
CASSLTGGLNEKLFF
>-|-|TRBJ2-2|TRBV10-2
TGCGCCAGCAAGTTGGCAGGCAACACCGGGGAGCTGTTTTTT
CASKLAGNTGELFF
>-|-|TRBJ2-2|TRBV7-6
TGTGCCAGCAGGTCCGGGCTAAACACCGGGGAGCTGTTTTTT
CASRSGLNTGELFF
>TRBD1|-|TRBJ1-2|TRBV28
TGTGCCAGCAGTACTCCGGGACAGGGGTCTCGCTATGGCTACACCTTC
CASSTPGQGSRYGYTF
>-|-|TRBJ2-3|TRBV5-1
TGCGCCAGCAGCTTGAGTGCGGACACAGATACGCAGTATTTT
CASSLSADTDTQYF
>-|-|TRBJ1-6|TRBV19
TGTGCCAGTAGTCCCCAGGGGCTAGGTGGTTCACCCCTCCACTTT
CASSPQGLGGSPLHF
>-|-|TRBJ1-5|TRBV28
TGTGCCAGCAACCCACCCGGACTCTACACTCTGCCCCAGCATTTT
CASNPPGLYTLPQHF
>TRBD1|few|TRBJ1-6|TRBV28
TGTGCCAGCAGTCTCCCGGGACGGGACAGTTCACCCCTCCACTTT
CASSLPGRDSSPLHF
>-|-|TRBJ1-5|TRBV28
TGTGCCAGCAGAGGGACAACTAATCAGCCCCAGCATTTT
CASRGTTNQPQHF
>-|few|TRBJ1-1|TRBV19
TGTGCCAGTCGCCGGAAAAACGAGGCTTTCTTT
CASRRKNEAFF
>TRBD1|-|TRBJ2-3|TRBV11-3
TGTGCTAGCAGCTCCCGGACAGGGGGCTATAAAGATACGCAGTATTTT
CASSSRTGGYKDTQYF
>-|-|TRBJ1-1|TRBV11-3
TGTGCCAGCAGCTTGGGGGGGATTGGGGTTACGAGAAACACTGAAGCTTTCTTT
CASSLGGIGVTRNTEAFF
>-|-|TRBJ1-3|TRBV30
TGTGCCTGGAGTGCCGAGCGAACCATATATTTT
CAWSAERTIYF
>-|-|TRBJ2-1|TRBV7-7
TGTGCCAGCAGCTTAGGTGGTAGGGGCAATGAGCAGTTCTTC
CASSLGGRGNEQFF
>TRBD1|-|TRBJ1-5|TRBV6-7
TGTGCCAGCAGGGAAACAGGGGATCAGCCCCAGCATTTT
CASRETGDQPQHF
>-|-|TRBJ1-5|TRBV28
TGTGCCAGCACCTACCTGGACCGCTCCCATCAGCCCCAGCATTTT
CASTYLDRSHQPQHF
>TRBD1|-|TRBJ1-1|TRBV6-8
TGTGCCAGCAGTCCAGGGGGCTACACTGAAGCTTTCTTT
CASSPGGYTEAFF
>TRBD2|-|TRBJ2-1|TRBV6-8
TGTGCCAGCAGTTGGATAGCGGGGGGGATCTTCAATGAGCAGTTCTTC
CASSWIAGGIFNEQFF
>-|-|TRBJ1-6|TRBV11-3
TGTGCCAGCAGCTTATCGGCGAATAATTCACCCCTCCACTTT
CASSLSANNSPLHF
>-|-|TRBJ2-7|TRBV10-3
TGTGCCATCAGTGAGTCAACGGGACACCCCTACGAGCAGTACTTC
CAISESTGHPYEQYF
>-|-|TRBJ2-7|TRBV28
TGTGCCAGCAGTTTAAACCTTCGCTCCTACGAGCAGTACTTC
CASSLNLRSYEQYF
>TRBD1|-|TRBJ2-6|TRBV5-1
TGCGCCAGCAGCTTGGAGACAGGGCCTTCTGGGGCCAACGTCCTGACTTTC
CASSLETGPSGANVLTF
>TRBD1|-|TRBJ1-2|TRBV28
TGTGCCAGCTCAAAGACAGGGGGGAGGGCTAACTATGGCTACACCTTC
CASSKTGGRANYGYTF
>-|-|TRBJ2-3|TRBV19
TGTGCCTCCATGGGAGGGGGTTGGGGTAGCACAGATACGCAGTATTTT
CASMGGGWGSTDTQYF
>-|-|TRBJ1-1|TRBV11-3
TGTGCCAGCAGCTTGGCAAGGTTGAACACTGAAGCTTTCTTT
CASSLARLNTEAFF
>TRBD1|-|TRBJ2-1|TRBV11-3
TGTGCTAGCAGCGCCGACAGGGAACCCTACAATGAGCAGTTCTTC
CASSADREPYNEQFF
>TRBD1|-|TRBJ1-6|TRBV6-8
TGTGCCAGCAGTTACACTTTAGGGGTAGGGGGCGGGTCAGCCTATAATTCACCCCTCCACTTT
CASSYTLGVGGGSAYNSPLHF
>TRBD2|-|TRBJ2-2|TRBV6-8
TGTGCCAGCTGTCTGATCCCACTAGCGGGGGGGCGATCCGGGGAGCTGTTTTTT
CASCLIPLAGGRSGELFF
>TRBD1|-|TRBJ1-2|TRBV6-8
TGTGCCAGCAGCCGCATACAGGGGAGGGATGGCTACACCTTC
CASSRIQGRDGYTF
>-|few|TRBJ1-1|TRBV6-8
TGTGCCATCAGTGTGCAGAATACTGAAGCTTTCTTT
CAISVQNTEAFF
>TRBD1|few|TRBJ1-5|TRBV6-8
TGTGCCACCACCCGAGGAGGACAGGGAAATCAGCCCCAGCATTTT
CATTRGGQGNQPQHF
>-|-|TRBJ1-4|TRBV5-1
TGCGCCAGCAGCTTGGCCGGGCCTAATGAAAAACTGTTTTTT
CASSLAGPNEKLFF
>-|few|TRBJ1-4|TRBV11-3
TGTGCCAGCAGCTTAGGGTTTTATAATGAAAAACTGTTTTTT
CASSLGFYNEKLFF
>-|-|TRBJ1-6|TRBV6-8
TGTGCCAGCAGTTACTCTTCGGCGGGGGCTCGTAATTCACCCCTCCACTTT
CASSYSSAGARNSPLHF
>TRBD2|-|TRBJ2-1|TRBV12-5
TGTGCCAGCGGGCAGGCGGGGGGCGGGGATGAGCAGTTCTTC
CASGQAGGGDEQFF
>-|-|TRBJ1-5|TRBV11-3
TGTGCCAGCAGCTTAGTCGGACCCTGGGGCAATCAGCCCCAGCATTTT
CASSLVGPWGNQPQHF
>-|-|TRBJ2-7|TRBV11-3
TGTGCCAGCAGCTTGCGTTCGACAAACAACTACGAGCAGTACTTC
CASSLRSTNNYEQYF
>TRBD2|-|TRBJ2-2|TRBV11-3
TGTGCCAGCAGCATCCTAGCGGGAGAGGACACCGGGGAGCTGTTTTTT
CASSILAGEDTGELFF